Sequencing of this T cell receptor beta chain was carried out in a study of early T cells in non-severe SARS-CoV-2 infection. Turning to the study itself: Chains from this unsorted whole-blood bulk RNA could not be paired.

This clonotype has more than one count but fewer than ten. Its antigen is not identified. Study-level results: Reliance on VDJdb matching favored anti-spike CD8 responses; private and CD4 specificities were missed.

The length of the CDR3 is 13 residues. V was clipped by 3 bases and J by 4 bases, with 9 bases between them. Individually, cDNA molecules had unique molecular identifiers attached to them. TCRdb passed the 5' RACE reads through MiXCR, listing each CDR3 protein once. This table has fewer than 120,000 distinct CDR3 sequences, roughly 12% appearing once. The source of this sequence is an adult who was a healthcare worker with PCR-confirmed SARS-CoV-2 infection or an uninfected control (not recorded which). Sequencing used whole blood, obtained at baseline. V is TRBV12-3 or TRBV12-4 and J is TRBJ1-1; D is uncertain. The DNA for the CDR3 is TGTGCCAGCAGTTTTGGGGAGGGCACTGAAGCTTTCTTT. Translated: CASSFGEGTEAFF.